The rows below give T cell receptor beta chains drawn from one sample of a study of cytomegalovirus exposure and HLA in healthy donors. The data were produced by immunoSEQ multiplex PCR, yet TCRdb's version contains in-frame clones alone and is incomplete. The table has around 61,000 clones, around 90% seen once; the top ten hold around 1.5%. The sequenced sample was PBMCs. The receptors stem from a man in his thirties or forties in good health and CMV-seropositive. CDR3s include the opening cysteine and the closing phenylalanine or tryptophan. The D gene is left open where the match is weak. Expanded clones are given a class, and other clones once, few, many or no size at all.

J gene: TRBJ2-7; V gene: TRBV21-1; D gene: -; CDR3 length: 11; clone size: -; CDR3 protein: CANSEGVEQYF; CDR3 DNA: TGTGCCAACTCGGAGGGTGTTGAGCAGTACTTC
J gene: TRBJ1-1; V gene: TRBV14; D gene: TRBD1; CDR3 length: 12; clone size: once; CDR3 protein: CASSLGTGKAFF; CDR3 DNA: TGTGCCAGCAGCCTCGGGACAGGGAAAGCTTTCTTT
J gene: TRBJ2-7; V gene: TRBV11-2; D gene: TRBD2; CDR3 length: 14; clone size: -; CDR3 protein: CASSLAGTTGEQYF; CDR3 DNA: TGTGCCAGCAGCTTAGCAGGGACTACTGGCGAGCAGTACTTC
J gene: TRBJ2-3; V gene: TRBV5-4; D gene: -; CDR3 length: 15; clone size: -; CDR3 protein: CASSLIEVDTDTQYF; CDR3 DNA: TGTGCCAGCAGCCTAATCGAGGTAGACACAGATACGCAGTATTTT
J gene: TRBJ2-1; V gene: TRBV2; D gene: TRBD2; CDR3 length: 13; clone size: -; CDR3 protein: CASKASGYNEQFF; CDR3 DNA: TGTGCCAGCAAAGCTAGCGGATACAATGAGCAGTTCTTC
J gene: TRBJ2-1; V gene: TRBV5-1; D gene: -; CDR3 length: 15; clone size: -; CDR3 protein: CASSLGSRDIGRQFF; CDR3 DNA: TGCGCCAGCAGCTTGGGCTCCAGGGACATCGGCCGGCAGTTCTTC
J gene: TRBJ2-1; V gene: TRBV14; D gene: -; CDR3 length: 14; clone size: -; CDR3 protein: CASSQTNGRNEQFF; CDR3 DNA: TGTGCCAGCAGCCAAACGAATGGGCGCAATGAGCAGTTCTTC
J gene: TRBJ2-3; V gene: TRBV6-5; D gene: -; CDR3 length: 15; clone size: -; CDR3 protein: CASSWISTSTDTQYF; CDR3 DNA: TGTGCCAGCAGCTGGATTTCGACTAGCACAGATACGCAGTATTTT
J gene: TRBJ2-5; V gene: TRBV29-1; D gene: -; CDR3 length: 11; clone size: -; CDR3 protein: CSVEVGETQYF; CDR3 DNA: TGCAGCGTTGAAGTCGGAGAGACCCAGTACTTC
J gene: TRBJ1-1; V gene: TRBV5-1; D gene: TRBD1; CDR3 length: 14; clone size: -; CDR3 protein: CASRSGQPVTEAFF; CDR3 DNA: TGCGCCAGCAGGTCGGGACAGCCCGTTACTGAAGCTTTCTTT
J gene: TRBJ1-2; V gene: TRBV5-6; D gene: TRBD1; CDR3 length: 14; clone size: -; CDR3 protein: CASSLSDRNYGYTF; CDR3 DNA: TGTGCCAGCAGCTTGTCGGACAGGAACTATGGCTACACCTTC
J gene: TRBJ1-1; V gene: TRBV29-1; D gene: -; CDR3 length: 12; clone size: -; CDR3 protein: CSVEYQWEKAFF; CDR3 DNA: TGCAGCGTTGAATATCAATGGGAGAAAGCTTTCTTT
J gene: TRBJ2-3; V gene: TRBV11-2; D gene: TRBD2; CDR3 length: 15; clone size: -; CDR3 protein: CASSLGLAGADTQYF; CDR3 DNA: TGTGCCAGCAGTCTAGGACTAGCTGGGGCAGATACGCAGTATTTT
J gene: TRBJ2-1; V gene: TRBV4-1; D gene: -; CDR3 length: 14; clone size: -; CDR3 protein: CASSQTQAGNEQFF; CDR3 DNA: TGCGCCAGCAGCCAGACTCAGGCGGGGAATGAGCAGTTCTTC
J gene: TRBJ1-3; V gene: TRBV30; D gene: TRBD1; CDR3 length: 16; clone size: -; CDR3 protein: CAWSVTAQGAGNTIYF; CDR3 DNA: TGTGCCTGGAGTGTTACAGCTCAGGGGGCGGGAAACACCATATATTTT
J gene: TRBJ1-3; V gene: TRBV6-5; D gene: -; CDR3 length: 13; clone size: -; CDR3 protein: CASSLTSGNTIYF; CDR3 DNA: TGTGCCAGCAGTCTCACAAGTGGAAACACCATATATTTT
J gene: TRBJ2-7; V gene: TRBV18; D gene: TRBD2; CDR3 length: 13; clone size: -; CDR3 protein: CASSLGLAYEQYF; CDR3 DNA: TGTGCCAGCTCACTGGGACTAGCTTACGAGCAGTACTTC
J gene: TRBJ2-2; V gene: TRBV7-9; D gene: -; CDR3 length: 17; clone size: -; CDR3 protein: CSSSHRPRDTATGELFF; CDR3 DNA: TGTTCCAGCAGCCATCGGCCCCGGGACACCGCCACCGGGGAGCTGTTTTTT
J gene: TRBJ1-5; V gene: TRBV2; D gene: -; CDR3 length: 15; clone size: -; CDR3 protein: CASKTGPYSNQPQHF; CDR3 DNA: TGTGCCAGCAAGACAGGTCCTTATAGCAATCAGCCCCAGCATTTT
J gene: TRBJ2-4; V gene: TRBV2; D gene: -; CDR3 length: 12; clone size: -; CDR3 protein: CASRGLGYIQYF; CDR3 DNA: TGTGCCAGCAGGGGCTTGGGTTACATTCAGTACTTC
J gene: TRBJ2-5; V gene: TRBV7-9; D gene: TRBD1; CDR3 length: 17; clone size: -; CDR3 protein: CASSPRPTGTGGETQYF; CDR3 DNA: TGTGCCAGCAGCCCTCGCCCCACCGGGACAGGGGGGGAGACCCAGTACTTC
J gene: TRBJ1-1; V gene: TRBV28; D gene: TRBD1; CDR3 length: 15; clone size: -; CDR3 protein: CASNERAGGWSEAFF; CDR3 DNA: TGTGCCAGCAACGAACGGGCAGGGGGTTGGTCTGAAGCTTTCTTT
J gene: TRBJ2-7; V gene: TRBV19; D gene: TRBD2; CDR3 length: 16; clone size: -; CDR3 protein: CASSLSPAGGSYEQYF; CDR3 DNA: TGTGCCAGTAGTTTATCGCCCGCGGGGGGCTCCTACGAGCAGTACTTC
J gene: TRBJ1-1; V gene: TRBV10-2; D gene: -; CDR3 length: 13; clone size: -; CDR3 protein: CASSVPGNTEAFF; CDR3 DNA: TGCGCCAGCAGTGTCCCCGGGAACACTGAAGCTTTCTTT
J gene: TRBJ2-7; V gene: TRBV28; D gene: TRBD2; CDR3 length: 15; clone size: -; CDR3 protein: CASAPSGTSYYEQYF; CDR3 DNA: TGTGCCAGCGCCCCCTCCGGGACTAGTTACTACGAGCAGTACTTC
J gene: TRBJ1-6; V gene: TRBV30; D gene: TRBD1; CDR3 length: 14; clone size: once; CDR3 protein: CAWSRRGRDSPLHF; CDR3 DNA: TGTGCCTGGAGTCGCAGGGGGCGAGATTCACCCCTCCACTTT
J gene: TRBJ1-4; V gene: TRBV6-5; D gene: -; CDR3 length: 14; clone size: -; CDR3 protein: CASRPGHVNEKLFF; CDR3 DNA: TGTGCCAGCAGGCCGGGACACGTTAATGAAAAACTGTTTTTT
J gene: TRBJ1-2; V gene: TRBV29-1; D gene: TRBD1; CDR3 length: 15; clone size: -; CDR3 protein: CSVESQGAPNYGYTF; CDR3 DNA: TGCAGCGTTGAATCCCAGGGGGCCCCTAACTATGGCTACACCTTC
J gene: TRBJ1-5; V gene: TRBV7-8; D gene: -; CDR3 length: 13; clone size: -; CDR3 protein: CASSLEGIQPQHF; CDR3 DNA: TGTGCCAGCAGCTTAGAGGGGATTCAGCCCCAGCATTTT
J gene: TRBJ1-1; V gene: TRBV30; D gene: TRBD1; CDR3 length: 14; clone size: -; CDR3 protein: CVWSVRVRGTEAFF; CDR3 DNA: TGTGTCTGGAGTGTACGGGTCAGGGGGACTGAAGCTTTCTTT
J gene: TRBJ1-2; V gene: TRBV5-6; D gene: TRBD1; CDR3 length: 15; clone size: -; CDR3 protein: CASSLGQGARYGYTF; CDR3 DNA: TGTGCCAGCAGCTTGGGACAGGGGGCGCGGTATGGCTACACCTTC
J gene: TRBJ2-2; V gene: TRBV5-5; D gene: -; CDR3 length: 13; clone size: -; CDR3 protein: CASSLTGTGELFF; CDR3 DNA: TGTGCCAGCAGCTTGACAGGGACCGGGGAGCTGTTTTTT
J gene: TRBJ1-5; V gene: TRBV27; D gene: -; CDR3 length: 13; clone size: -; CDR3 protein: CASSPVRGWPQHF; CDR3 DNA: TGTGCCAGCAGTCCGGTACGGGGTTGGCCCCAGCATTTT
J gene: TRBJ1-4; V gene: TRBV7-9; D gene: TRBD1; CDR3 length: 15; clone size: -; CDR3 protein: CASSPGDRGNEKLFF; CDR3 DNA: TGTGCCAGCAGCCCGGGGGACAGGGGCAATGAAAAACTGTTTTTT
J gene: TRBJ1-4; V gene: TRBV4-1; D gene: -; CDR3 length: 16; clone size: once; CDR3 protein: CASSQEIRFANEKLFF; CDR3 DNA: TGCGCCAGCAGCCAAGAAATACGGTTTGCTAATGAAAAACTGTTTTTT
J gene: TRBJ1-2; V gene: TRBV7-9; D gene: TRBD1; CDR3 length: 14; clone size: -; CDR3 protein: CASSLASGDRENTF; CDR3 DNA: TGTGCCAGCAGCTTAGCGTCCGGCGACAGGGAGAACACCTTC
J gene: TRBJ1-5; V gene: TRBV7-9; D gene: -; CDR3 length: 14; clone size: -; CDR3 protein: CASSLGGENQPQHF; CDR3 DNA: TGTGCCAGCAGCTTAGGGGGGGAGAATCAGCCCCAGCATTTT
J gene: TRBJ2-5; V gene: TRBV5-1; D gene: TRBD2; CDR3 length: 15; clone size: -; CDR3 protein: CASSSSSGSRETQYF; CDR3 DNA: TGCGCCAGCAGCTCCTCTAGCGGGAGCAGAGAGACCCAGTACTTC
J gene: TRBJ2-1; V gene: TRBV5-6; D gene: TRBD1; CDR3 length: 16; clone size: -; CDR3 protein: CASSVPGQSSYNEQFF; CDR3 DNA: TGTGCCAGCAGCGTTCCGGGACAGAGCTCCTACAATGAGCAGTTCTTC
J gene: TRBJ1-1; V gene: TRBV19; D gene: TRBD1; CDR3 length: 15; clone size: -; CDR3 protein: CASSPLDRENTEAFF; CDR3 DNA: TGTGCCAGTAGTCCTTTGGACAGGGAGAACACTGAAGCTTTCTTT
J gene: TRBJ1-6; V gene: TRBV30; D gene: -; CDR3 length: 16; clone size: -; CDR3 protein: CAWSRGGSGDNSPLHF; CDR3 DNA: TGTGCCTGGAGTCGCGGGGGGAGCGGGGATAATTCACCCCTCCACTTT